This T cell receptor (beta chain) derives from a study of T cells in Graves' hyperthyroidism and ophthalmopathy. Study in general: The authors collected peripheral blood at initial diagnosis, before any treatment. Study findings and constraints: By a 13 V-J model, ophthalmopathy was set apart from stable hyperthyroidism.

Those patients with uncontrolled infection, other autoimmune disease, pregnancy or lactation were excluded. A few counts support this clonotype. The antigen remains unidentified. Using RNA transcripts as the source, TCR beta CDR3 regions were amplified. Using the HTBI primer set, a first-round RT-PCR was run on the TCR CDR3. TCRdb re-analysed the multiplex PCR reads in MiXCR, keeping a single row per CDR3 protein. In the table there are around 270,000 distinct CDR3 sequences, around a fifth of which are singletons. Trimming took 10 bases from V and 10 from J; bases not matched to a gene: 30. Germline V CDR1 and CDR2: ENHRY, SYGVKD. This CDR3 is built from 19 residues.

The sequence came from a man aged 50 or older with Graves' ophthalmopathy. Material: blood. The chain combines TRBV10-3 with TRBJ2-3; 9 bases agree with TRBD2. DNA for the CDR3: TGTGCCACCTACGGACCCAGGGGATTCTACTCTGCGGGAGGGGCCCCGCAGTATTTT. Translation gives CATYGPRGFYSAGGAPQYF.